The 20 T cell receptor beta chains below all came from one sample that was sequenced in a study of T cell responses to AZD1222 COVID-19 vaccine. The data were produced by immunoSEQ multiplex PCR, yet TCRdb's version contains in-frame clones alone and is incomplete. The sample has around 200,000 clones, 80% to 90% seen once. Material: peripheral blood, obtained on day 0 of AZD1222 vaccination. These receptors were collected from an adult in good health.

This chain uses TRBV6-5 with TRBJ2-5, with TRBD2 matching over 7 bases. J was trimmed by 5 bases and V by 8 bases; bases with no gene match: 8. Germline V gives CDR1 MNHEY, CDR2 SVGAGI. The CDR3 extends over 13 amino acids. CDR3 DNA sequence: TGTGCCAGCCCCCCGGGGGGAAAGGAGACCCAGTACTTC. Protein: CASPPGGKETQYF.

J is TRBJ2-7 and V is TRBV6-5; 7 bases fit TRBD1. With 6 bases clipped from V and 1 base from J, the junction kept 6 bases outside the gene matches. The CDR3 runs to 14 residues. Germline CDR1 reads MNHEY; CDR2 reads SVGAGI. The CDR3 bases are TGTGCCAGCAGATACAGGGGCCTTTCCTACGAGCAGTACTTC. Translated: CASRYRGLSYEQYF.

The rearrangement joins TRBV19 to TRBJ1-2; weak D call: TRBD1 (5 bases). The V gene lost 1 base and the J gene lost 6 bases, with 6 bases spanning the gap. Germline V gene data show CDR1 as LNHDA and CDR2 as SQIVND (reference sequence). This CDR3 comprises 12 residues. CDR3 nucleotides: TGTGCCAGTAGTATAGCAGGGAATGGCTACACCTTC. It is translated as CASSIAGNGYTF.

The CDR3 here is CASSFRGGYGSPLHF. The CDR3 DNA follows: TGTGCCAGCAGTTTTCGGGGGGGGTACGGCTCACCCCTCCACTTT. J is TRBJ1-6 and V is TRBV28; a weak D match, TRBD1 (5 bases). CDR3 length: 15 residues. The germline V gene encodes CDR1 MDHEN and CDR2 SYDVKM. The germline V and J ends were trimmed by 3 bases and 10 bases, with 16 bases remaining between them.

The V and J genes are TRBV2 and TRBJ1-5; D is unclear. V was clipped by 6 bases and J by 8 bases, with 11 bases between them. The CDR3 has 12 residues. Per germline, CDR1 SNHLY and CDR2 FYNNEI. CDR3 sequence (DNA): TGTGCCAGCAGCCCCCAGTTCGAGCCCCAGCATTTT. As protein: CASSPQFEPQHF.

The CDR3 region is CASSKQARNTEAFF. CDR3 nucleotides: TGTGCCAGCAGCAAACAGGCAAGGAACACTGAAGCTTTCTTT. The V gene is TRBV6-5, the J gene TRBJ1-1; D is perhaps TRBD1 (5 bases). The CDR3 is made up of 14 amino acids. Germline V gives CDR1 MNHEY, CDR2 SVGAGI. Trimming left V 6 bases short and J 1 base short, with 12 bases between.

The J gene is TRBJ1-5, the V gene TRBV27; possibly TRBD1 for D (5 bases). The germline gives CDR1 MNHEY, CDR2 SMNVEV (reference sequence). Trimming left V 3 bases short and J 3 bases short, with 12 bases between. CDR3 length equals 15 residues. The CDR3 sequence: CASSFYWGPNQPQHF. CDR3 coding DNA: TGTGCCAGCAGTTTCTACTGGGGCCCCAATCAGCCCCAGCATTTT.

This clone appeared a single time. The chain carries TRBV2 and TRBJ2-3; D is perhaps TRBD1 (5 bases). The V end lost 2 bases, the J end lost 7 bases, and 7 bases lay between the germline ends. Germline values: CDR1 SNHLY, CDR2 FYNNEI. This CDR3 has 12 amino acids. CDR3 nucleotides: TGTGCCAGCAGTGAAAAGGGGAATACGCAGTATTTT. Its protein is CASSEKGNTQYF.

The chain joins TRBV5-1 to TRBJ2-7; TRBD1 matches at 8 bases. In germline, CDR1 is SGHRS, CDR2 YFSETQ. V trimming: 3 bases; J trimming: 0 bases; junction bases outside the gene matches: 8. The CDR3 runs to 16 residues. This chain's CDR3 is CASSCQDRELSYEQYF. Written as DNA, the CDR3 is TGCGCCAGCAGCTGTCAGGACAGGGAACTCTCCTACGAGCAGTACTTC. The full variable domain, with the rest looked up from reference TRBV5-1 and TRBJ2-7, is KAGVTQTPRYLIKTRGQQVTLSCSPISGHRSVSWYQQTPGQGLQFLFEYFSETQRNKGNFPGRFSGRQFSNSRSEMNVSTLELGDSALYLCASSCQDRELSYEQYFGPGTRLTVT.

The rearrangement joins TRBV14 to TRBJ2-7, with D possibly TRBD1 on 5 matching bases. The CDR3 sequence is 13 residues long. V was cut by 4 bases and J by 3 bases, with 10 bases left in between. Germline CDR1 SGHDN, CDR2 FVKESK. The DNA of the CDR3 is TGTGCCAGCAGCCCGTATGACAGCTACGAGCAGTACTTC. It yields the protein CASSPYDSYEQYF. Variable domain in full (rest from reference TRBV14 and TRBJ2-7): EAGVTQFPSHSVIEKGQTVTLRCDPISGHDNLYWYRRVMGKEIKFLLHFVKESKQDESGMPNNRFLAERTGGTYSTLKVQPAELEDSGVYFCASSPYDSYEQYFGPGTRLTVT.

The chain couples TRBV5-5 to TRBJ1-6, with D possibly being TRBD1 (5 bases). The ends were cut back, 4 bases at V and 13 bases at J, with 12 bases in the middle. The CDR3 spans 12 residues. In germline, CDR1 is SGHKS, CDR2 YYEKEE (reference sequence). In nucleotides, the CDR3 is TGTGCCAGCAGCCCCGATCAGGGCCCCCTCCACTTT. It yields the protein CASSPDQGPLHF.

The genes are TRBV19 and TRBJ1-1; possibly TRBD1 for D (6 bases). The CDR3 is made up of 18 amino acids. Deletions cut 3 bases from V and 4 bases from J, with 24 bases between. Germline V CDR1 and CDR2: LNHDA, SQIVND (reference sequence). As DNA, the CDR3 is TGTGCCAGTAGTATTGGCCTAAATCGCCAGGGGAGATCCACTGAAGCTTTCTTT. Translated: CASSIGLNRQGRSTEAFF. Supplemented by reference TRBV19 and TRBJ1-1, the full variable domain reads DGGITQSPKYLFRKEGQNVTLSCEQNLNHDAMYWYRQDPGQGLRLIYYSQIVNDFQKGDIAEGYSVSREKKESFPLTVTSAQKNPTAFYLCASSIGLNRQGRSTEAFFGQGTRLTVV.

J is TRBJ2-7 and V is TRBV6-5, with D possibly called TRBD1 or TRBD2 (5 bases each). Trimming pared 0 bases from V and 1 base from J, leaving 13 bases between. CDR1 and CDR2 from the germline V gene are MNHEY and SVGAGI. This CDR3 has 16 residues. In nucleotides, the CDR3 is TGTGCCAGCAGTTACTCGACGGGACGGCCTTCCTACGAGCAGTACTTC. Residues: CASSYSTGRPSYEQYF.

V is TRBV7-2 and J is TRBJ1-1; D remains ambiguous. From germline, CDR1 is SGHTA and CDR2 FQGNSA. The CDR3 has 13 residues. The ends were cut back, 5 bases at V and 1 base at J, with 8 bases in the middle. The CDR3 protein is CASSRNRNTEAFF. In DNA, the CDR3 is TGTGCCAGCAGCCGAAATAGGAACACTGAAGCTTTCTTT.

The J gene is TRBJ2-7, the V gene TRBV6-1; no firm D call. The CDR3 totals 12 residues. Trimming shortened V by 2 bases and J by 3 bases, and 5 bases separated the two germline ends. Germline assignment: CDR1 MNHNS and CDR2 SASEGT. The CDR3 sequence is CASSEPDYEQYF. The CDR3 nucleotides read TGTGCCAGCAGTGAACCCGACTACGAGCAGTACTTC.

This rearrangement joins TRBV29-1 to TRBJ2-7; D gene uncertain. Germline values: CDR1 SQVTM, CDR2 ANQGSEA. V was cut by 7 bases and J by 2 bases, with 12 bases left in between. The CDR3 totals 12 residues. Written as DNA, the CDR3 is TGCAGCGGCCTTTCGGGCCCCTACGAGCAGTACTTC. This encodes CSGLSGPYEQYF.

The rearrangement uses TRBV2 and TRBJ2-7; D remains unclear. The V and J ends lost 3 bases and 0 bases respectively, with 15 bases between them. This CDR3 spans 16 amino acids. CDR1 SNHLY and CDR2 FYNNEI come from the germline V gene. The CDR3 DNA reads as TGTGCCAGCAGTGAGACTCCGGGCCGCCTCTCCTACGAGCAGTACTTC. Protein: CASSETPGRLSYEQYF.

The chain carries TRBV5-5 and TRBJ1-1, with 10 bases matching TRBD1. With V trimmed by 4 bases and J by 10 bases, 13 bases remained unmatched. The CDR3 spans 15 residues. Germline lookup yields CDR1 SGHKS and CDR2 YYEKEE (reference sequence). CDR3 bases: TGTGCCAGCAGCCCCTTTGCCGACAGGGGGCAGGGAGCTTTCTTT. It codes for CASSPFADRGQGAFF.

The rearrangement uses TRBV5-6 and TRBJ2-2; D might be TRBD1 or TRBD2, each matching 5 bases. The CDR3 has 13 residues. The germline V gene has CDR1 SGHDT and CDR2 YYEEEE. Trimming shortened V by 7 bases and J by 10 bases, and 17 bases separated the two germline ends. The CDR3, as DNA: TGTGCCAGCTCGGGACGCCTTCTCCTGGAGCTGTTTTTT. Amino acids: CASSGRLLLELFF.

The genes are TRBV7-3 and TRBJ2-3, with TRBD1 identical over 7 bases. V lost 1 base, J lost 0 bases, and 1 base stayed unmatched. This CDR3 is built from 15 residues. Germline CDR1 and CDR2: SGHTA and FQGTGA. CDR3 nucleotide sequence: TGTGCCAGCAGCTTAAGGGGACAGAGCACAGATACGCAGTATTTT. This sequence encodes CASSLRGQSTDTQYF.